Each of the 17 T cell receptor beta chains below was sequenced from the same sample in a study of cytomegalovirus exposure and HLA in healthy donors. 13 Jbeta primers and 60 Vbeta primers were used for the PCR. Data came from immunoSEQ multiplex PCR; TCRdb stores just in-frame clones and leaves some out. The data contain 65,000 to 90,000 clones, 72% of them singletons. Specimen: PBMCs. Receptor source: a woman in her thirties or forties in good health and CMV-seropositive.

The rearrangement links TRBV11-2 to TRBJ2-2; TRBD1 might be the D (5 bases). Germline CDR1 and CDR2: SGHAT and FQNNGV. Trimming shortened V by 1 base and J by 0 bases, and 9 bases separated the two germline ends. The CDR3 contains 16 residues. CDR3 coding DNA: TGTGCCAGCAGCTTAGGATACAGGTCGAACACCGGGGAGCTGTTTTTT. Translated, it gives CASSLGYRSNTGELFF.

The chain recombines TRBV27 with TRBJ2-5; TRBD1 aligns across 9 bases. The CDR3 sequence is 13 residues long. CDR1 is MNHEY and CDR2 is SMNVEV in the germline V gene (reference sequence). With 4 bases clipped from V and 7 bases from J, the junction kept 4 bases outside the gene matches. DNA of the CDR3: TGTGCCAGCAGTTCCCGACAGGGGGGGACCCAGTACTTC. Its translation is CASSSRQGGTQYF.

The DNA for the CDR3 is TGTGCCAGCAGTGAAGGCGACATGCCCCAGCATTTT. Its protein is CASSEGDMPQHF. The rearrangement uses TRBV6-1 and TRBJ1-5, with D hard to call. The V gene's germline CDR1 is MNHNS and CDR2 SASEGT. The CDR3 has 12 residues. V lost 1 base and J lost 9, with 7 bases in between.

V and J are TRBV5-1 and TRBJ1-2; a possible D gene is TRBD1 (5 bases). The CDR3 has 14 amino acids. V lost 2 bases and J lost 0, with 8 bases in between. The germline CDR1 and CDR2 sequences are SGHRS and YFSETQ. As DNA, the CDR3 is TGCGCCAGCAGCTTCGGGGGGACTAACTATGGCTACACCTTC. This translates into CASSFGGTNYGYTF.

The chain joins TRBV5-1 to TRBJ2-5; weak D call: TRBD1 (6 bases). V was pared by 7 bases and J by 2 bases, with 15 bases between. There are 14 residues in the CDR3. From germline, CDR1 is SGHRS and CDR2 YFSETQ. CDR3 loop: CASGYTRGQETQYF. DNA for the CDR3: TGCGCCAGCGGGTACACTAGGGGGCAAGAGACCCAGTACTTC.

The chain couples TRBV30 to TRBJ2-3; weak D call: TRBD2 (5 bases). In germline, CDR1 is GTSNPN, CDR2 SVGIG (reference sequence). Trimming shortened V by 1 base and J by 6 bases, and 14 bases separated the two germline ends. The CDR3 is made up of 14 amino acids. CDR3 nucleotides: TGTGCCTGGAGTGGGCTAGCTTTGGCGGATACGCAGTATTTT. It is translated as CAWSGLALADTQYF.

The chain joins TRBV11-3 to TRBJ2-5; no reliable D call. Germline loops: CDR1 SGHNT, CDR2 YENEEA. Deletions cut 7 bases from V and 5 bases from J, with 14 bases between. The CDR3 is made up of 13 amino acids. CDR3 protein: CASKSQVGETQYF. As DNA, the CDR3 is TGTGCCAGCAAGAGCCAGGTTGGGGAGACCCAGTACTTC.

A single count supports this clone. V gene TRBV29-1 combines with J gene TRBJ1-5; the D gene is possibly TRBD1 (6 bases). Deletions cut 5 bases from V and 3 bases from J, with 11 bases between. CDR1 and CDR2 (germline): SQVTM, ANQGSEA. CDR3 length equals 13 residues. The DNA of the CDR3 is TGCAGCGTTCGGGACAATTTCAATCAGCCCCAGCATTTT. Its protein product is CSVRDNFNQPQHF.

The chain uses TRBV5-1 and TRBJ1-1; 7 bases map to TRBD1. Germline V CDR1 and CDR2: SGHRS, YFSETQ. Trimming cost V 1 base and J 5 bases; bases outside gene matches: 11. The CDR3 has 16 residues. DNA for the CDR3: TGCGCCAGCAGCTTGCAGGGGCCCTCCAGGGGGACTGAAGCTTTCTTT. Residues: CASSLQGPSRGTEAFF.

This clone was detected only a few times. The V and J genes are TRBV15 and TRBJ2-5, with 10 bases matching TRBD1. The CDR3 totals 15 residues. CDR1 and CDR2 from the germline V gene are LNHNV and YYDKDF (reference sequence). V lost 4 bases, J lost 5 bases, and 7 bases stayed unmatched. The CDR3 DNA is TGTGCCACCAGCACCCGGGACAGGGGTGGCGAGACCCAGTACTTC. As protein: CATSTRDRGGETQYF.

CDR3 DNA sequence: TGTGCCAGCAGCAGATCCAGCGGGGGATTCACCTACGAGCAGTACTTC. This sequence encodes CASSRSSGGFTYEQYF. V and J are TRBV14 and TRBJ2-7, with 8 positions matching TRBD2. CDR3 length: 16 amino acids. Losses at the gene ends were 5 bases for V and 2 bases for J; bases not matched to a gene: 11. Per the germline V gene, CDR1 is SGHDN and CDR2 is FVKESK.

The chain links TRBV19 to TRBJ2-3, with 10 positions matching TRBD2. This CDR3 is built from 14 residues. The V gene's germline CDR1 is LNHDA and CDR2 SQIVND (reference sequence). V lost 4 bases and J lost 7; bases outside the gene matches: 5. CDR3 bases: TGTGCCAGTAGTACACTAGCGGGGTTGAATACGCAGTATTTT. It translates to CASSTLAGLNTQYF.

The rearrangement links TRBV4-1 to TRBJ2-5; 7 bases align to TRBD2. This CDR3 has 18 amino acids. Looked up from germline, CDR1 is MGHRA and CDR2 is YSYEKL. Unmatched junction bases numbered 18, after V lost 4 bases and J lost 4 bases. CDR3 sequence reads: CASSPTGEGFAARETQYF. CDR3 coding DNA: TGCGCCAGCAGCCCGACGGGGGAGGGGTTCGCCGCTCGAGAGACCCAGTACTTC.

The chain has TRBV29-1 and TRBJ1-6, with a possible D match to TRBD1 (5 bases). The ends were cut back, 4 bases at V and 7 bases at J, with 14 bases in the middle. Germline assignment: CDR1 SQVTM and CDR2 ANQGSEA. This CDR3 comprises 14 residues. CDR3 nucleotide sequence: TGCAGCGTTGTCTTTACAGGTCTCAATTCACCCCTCCACTTT. It is translated as CSVVFTGLNSPLHF.

The chain uses TRBV7-3 and TRBJ2-6; TRBD1 might be the D (6 bases). The CDR3 spans 17 residues. V was clipped by 5 bases and J by 2 bases, with 16 bases between them. Germline CDR1 is SGHTA and CDR2 is FQGTGA. This chain's CDR3 is CASSQGIRTPGANVLTF. For the CDR3, the DNA is TGTGCCAGCAGCCAGGGGATAAGGACCCCTGGGGCCAACGTCCTGACTTTC.

The chain links TRBV6-5 to TRBJ1-5; D may be TRBD1 (5 bases). CDR3 size: 13 residues. V dropped 6 bases and J dropped 3 bases, with 9 bases sitting between them. Germline lookup yields CDR1 MNHEY and CDR2 SVGAGI. The CDR3 bases are TGTGCCAGCAGGTCAGGGTTCAATCAGCCCCAGCATTTT. Amino acid sequence: CASRSGFNQPQHF.

Concerning this clone: The same CDR3 is also encoded by other DNA sequences in this sample. The rearrangement links TRBV5-1 to TRBJ1-2; D not certain. Germline CDR1 and CDR2: SGHRS and YFSETQ. The V end lost 4 bases, the J end lost 0 bases, and 10 bases lay between the germline ends. The length of the CDR3 is 14 residues. DNA of the CDR3: TGCGCCAGCAGCCTCGAGTCCCCTAACTATGGCTACACCTTC. This gives the protein CASSLESPNYGYTF.